This TCR beta chain was found in a study of T cell responses to AZD1222 COVID-19 vaccine. Study-level results: Donors, mostly white British, included more females; clonal diversity was possibly underestimated. At baseline, just five to seven AZD1222 recipients tested seropositive. Unmutated variant regions reportedly attract nearly half of all spike-specific TCRs. Elevations in Spike-specific TCR breadth and depth followed administration of two AZD1222 doses.

The protocol was immunoSEQ multiplex PCR, while the TCRdb copy is restricted to in-frame clones and leaves out a portion. In the table there are 150,000 or so clones, roughly nine tenths of which are singletons. Concerning this clone itself: Its target is not known.

The receptor comes from an adult in good health. The specimen was peripheral blood, collected on day 0 of AZD1222 vaccination.

The DNA of the CDR3 is TGTGCCAGCAGCTTCGATCCTACAGGGTTTGGGCAGTACTTC. It codes for CASSFDPTGFGQYF. V gene TRBV7-2 combines with J gene TRBJ2-7; tentatively, D is TRBD1 (6 bases). CDR3 length: 14 amino acids. The V end lost 3 bases, the J end lost 9 bases, and 18 bases lay between the germline ends. Germline CDR1 SGHTA, CDR2 FQGNSA.